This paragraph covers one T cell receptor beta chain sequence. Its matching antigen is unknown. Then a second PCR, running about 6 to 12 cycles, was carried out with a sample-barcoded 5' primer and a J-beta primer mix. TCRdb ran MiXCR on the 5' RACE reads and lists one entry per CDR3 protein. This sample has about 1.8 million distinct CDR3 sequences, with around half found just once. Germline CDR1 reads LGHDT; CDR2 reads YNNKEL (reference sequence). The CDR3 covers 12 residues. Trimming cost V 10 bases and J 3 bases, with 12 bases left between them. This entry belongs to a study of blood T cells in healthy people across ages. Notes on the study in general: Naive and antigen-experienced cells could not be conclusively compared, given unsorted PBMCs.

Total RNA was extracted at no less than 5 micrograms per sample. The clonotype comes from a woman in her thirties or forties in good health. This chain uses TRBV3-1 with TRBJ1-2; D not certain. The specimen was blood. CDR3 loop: CANSRLDYGYTF. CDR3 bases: TGTGCCAACTCACGACTTGACTATGGCTACACCTTC. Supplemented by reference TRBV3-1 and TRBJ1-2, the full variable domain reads DTAVSQTPKYLVTQMGNDKSIKCEQNLGHDTMYWYKQDSKKFLKIMFSYNNKELIINETVPNRFSPKSPDKAHLNLHINSLELGDSAVYFCANSRLDYGYTFGSGTRLTVV.